Included here is one T cell receptor beta chain sequence, with context. These data come from a study of blood T cell repertoires in COVID-19. Study as a whole: Acute-phase and convalescent COVID-19 samples originated in the United States, Italy and Spain. PBMCs, B-cell-depleted T cells, or T cells were the source of the cDNA or gDNA that made up the material.

V dropped 0 bases and J dropped 6 bases, with 13 bases sitting between them. From germline, CDR1 is SGHRS and CDR2 YFSETQ. This CDR3 is 15 amino acids long. Per the original methods: Scientists estimated how many nucleated cells there were by amplifying reference gene primers. The data were produced by immunoSEQ multiplex PCR, yet TCRdb's version contains in-frame clones alone and is incomplete. The V and J calls and the clone size are those of that table, but D and trimming were determined from the DNA. The profile shows tens of thousands of clones, 86% of them singletons. Sequencing used peripheral blood. V and J are TRBV5-1 and TRBJ2-1, with a tentative D call TRBD1 (5 bases). This TCR was recovered from a woman aged 55-70 years with acute or convalescent COVID-19. The CDR3 sequence is CASSLEGIGFNEQFF. The CDR3 bases are TGCGCCAGCAGCTTGGAGGGGATCGGATTCAATGAGCAGTTCTTC.